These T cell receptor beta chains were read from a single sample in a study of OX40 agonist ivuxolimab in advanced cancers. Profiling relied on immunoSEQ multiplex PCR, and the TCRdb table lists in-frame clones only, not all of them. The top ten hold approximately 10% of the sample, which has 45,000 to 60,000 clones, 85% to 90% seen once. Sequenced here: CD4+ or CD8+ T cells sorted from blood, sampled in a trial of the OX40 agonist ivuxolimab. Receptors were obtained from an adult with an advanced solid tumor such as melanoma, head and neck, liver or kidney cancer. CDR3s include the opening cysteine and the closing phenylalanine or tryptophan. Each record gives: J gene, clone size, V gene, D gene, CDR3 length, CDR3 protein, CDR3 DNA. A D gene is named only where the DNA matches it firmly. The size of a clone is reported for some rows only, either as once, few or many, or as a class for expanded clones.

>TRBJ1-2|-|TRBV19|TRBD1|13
CASRRDRGGGYTF
TGTGCCAGTAGACGGGACAGGGGGGGAGGCTACACCTTC
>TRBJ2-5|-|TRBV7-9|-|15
CASSTAWGPTETQYF
TGTGCCAGCAGCACCGCCTGGGGGCCGACGGAGACCCAGTACTTC
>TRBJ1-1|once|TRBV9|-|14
CASSVAQSNTEAFF
TGTGCCAGCAGCGTAGCCCAGTCGAACACTGAAGCTTTCTTT
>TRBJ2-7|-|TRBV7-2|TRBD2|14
CASVRTSGPYEQYF
TGTGCCAGCGTACGGACTAGCGGACCCTACGAGCAGTACTTC
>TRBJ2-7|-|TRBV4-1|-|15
CASSQERATSYEQYF
TGCGCCAGCAGCCAAGAAAGGGCTACGAGTTACGAGCAGTACTTC
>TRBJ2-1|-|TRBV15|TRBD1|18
CATSRLGTRDRAYNEQFF
TGTGCCACCAGCAGATTGGGCACCCGGGACAGGGCCTACAATGAGCAGTTCTTC
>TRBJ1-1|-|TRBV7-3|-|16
CASSLSGVSVNTEAFF
TGTGCCAGCAGCTTAAGCGGGGTGAGTGTGAACACTGAAGCTTTCTTT
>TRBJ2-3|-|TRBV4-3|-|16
CASSQAGVGYTDTQYF
TGCGCCAGCAGCCAAGCGGGCGTCGGATACACAGATACGCAGTATTTT
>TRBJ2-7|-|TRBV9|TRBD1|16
CASSAPRTGDIHEQYF
TGTGCCAGCAGCGCACCAAGGACAGGGGATATCCACGAGCAGTACTTC
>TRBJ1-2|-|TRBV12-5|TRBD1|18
CASGLVGTGERTNYGYTF
TGTGCTAGTGGTTTGGTAGGGACAGGGGAGCGTACGAACTATGGCTACACCTTC
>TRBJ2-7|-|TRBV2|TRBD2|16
CASSEQTSGVKRGQYF
TGTGCCAGCAGTGAACAGACTAGCGGGGTAAAAAGGGGGCAGTACTTC
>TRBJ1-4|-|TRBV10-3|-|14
CAIRRGIANEKLFF
TGTGCCATCAGGAGGGGTATAGCTAATGAAAAACTGTTTTTT
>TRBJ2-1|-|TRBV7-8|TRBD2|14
CASSSSGRYNEQFF
TGTGCCAGCAGCTCTAGCGGGAGGTATAATGAGCAGTTCTTC
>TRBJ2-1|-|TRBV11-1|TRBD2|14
CAIGTSGGYNEQFF
TGTGCCATCGGAACTAGCGGGGGGTACAATGAGCAGTTCTTC
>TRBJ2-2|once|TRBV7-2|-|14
CASSPTSNTGELFF
TGTGCCAGCAGCCCTACTAGCAACACCGGGGAGCTGTTTTTT
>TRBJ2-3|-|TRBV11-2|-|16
CASSYYREPSTDTQYF
TGTGCCAGCAGCTACTACAGGGAACCCTCCACAGATACGCAGTATTTT
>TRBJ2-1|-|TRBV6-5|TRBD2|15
CASTPPTSGNNEQFF
TGTGCCAGCACCCCACCGACTAGCGGGAACAATGAGCAGTTCTTC
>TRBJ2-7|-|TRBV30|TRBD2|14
CAWSVGLAGYEQYF
TGTGCCTGGAGTGTAGGGCTAGCGGGGTACGAGCAGTACTTC
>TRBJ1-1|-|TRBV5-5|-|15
CASSLSGAMNTEAFF
TGTGCCAGCAGCTTATCGGGGGCGATGAACACTGAAGCTTTCTTT
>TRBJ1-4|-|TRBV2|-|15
CASSEGVGFNEKLFF
TGTGCCAGCAGTGAAGGGGTGGGGTTTAATGAAAAACTGTTTTTT
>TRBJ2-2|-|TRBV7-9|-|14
CASSLAYGTGELFF
TGTGCCAGCAGCTTAGCGTATGGCACCGGGGAGCTGTTTTTT
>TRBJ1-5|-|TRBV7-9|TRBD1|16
CASSSMGQGSNQPQHF
TGTGCCAGCAGCTCAATGGGACAGGGGAGCAATCAGCCCCAGCATTTT
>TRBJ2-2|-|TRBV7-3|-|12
CANSLGAGELFF
TGTGCCAACAGCTTGGGGGCCGGGGAGCTGTTTTTT
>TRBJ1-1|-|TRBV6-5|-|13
CASSSGLGTEAFF
TGTGCCAGCAGTTCAGGGCTGGGGACTGAAGCTTTCTTT
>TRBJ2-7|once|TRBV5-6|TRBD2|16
CASSRWGLAVYYEQYF
TGTGCCAGCAGCAGGTGGGGACTAGCGGTATACTACGAGCAGTACTTC
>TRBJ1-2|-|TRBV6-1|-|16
CASSEEIGALDYGYTF
TGTGCCAGCAGTGAAGAGATTGGGGCGTTGGACTATGGCTACACCTTC
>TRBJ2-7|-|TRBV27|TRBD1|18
CASSSPAGGTGAAYEQYF
TGCGCCAGCAGTTCCCCTGCCGGCGGGACAGGGGCGGCCTACGAGCAGTACTTC
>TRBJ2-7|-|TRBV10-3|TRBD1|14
CAISGGTGPYEQYF
TGTGCCATCAGTGGCGGGACAGGCCCCTACGAGCAGTACTTC
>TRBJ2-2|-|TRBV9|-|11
CASSRRGELFF
TGTGCCAGCAGCCGCCGGGGGGAGCTGTTTTTT
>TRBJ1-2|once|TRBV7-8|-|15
CASSLGFGTASGYTF
TGTGCCAGCAGCTTAGGCTTCGGCACCGCCAGTGGCTACACCTTC
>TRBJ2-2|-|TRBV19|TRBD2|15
CASSKRGTDTGELFF
TGTGCCAGTAGTAAGCGGGGCACGGACACCGGGGAGCTGTTTTTT
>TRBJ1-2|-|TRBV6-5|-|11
CASSPKRGYTF
TGTGCCAGCAGCCCCAAAAGAGGCTACACCTTC
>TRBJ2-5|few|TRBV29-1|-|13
CSVPGQLIETQYF
TGCAGCGTTCCGGGACAACTTATCGAGACCCAGTACTTC
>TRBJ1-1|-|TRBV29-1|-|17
CSDPIPGQDSMNTEAFF
TGCAGCGACCCTATACCTGGCCAGGACAGCATGAACACTGAAGCTTTCTTT
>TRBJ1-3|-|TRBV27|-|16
CASSPPGQHSGNTIYF
TGTGCCAGCAGTCCCCCTGGACAGCACTCTGGAAACACCATATATTTT
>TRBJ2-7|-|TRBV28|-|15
CASSGYEAGNYEQYF
TGTGCCAGCTCCGGATACGAGGCAGGGAACTACGAGCAGTACTTC
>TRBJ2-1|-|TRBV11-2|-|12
CASRLGYNEQFF
TGTGCCAGCAGGTTGGGATACAATGAGCAGTTCTTC
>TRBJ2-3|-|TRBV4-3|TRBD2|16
CASSQDPAGGTDTQYF
TGCGCCAGCAGCCAAGATCCAGCGGGAGGGACAGATACGCAGTATTTT
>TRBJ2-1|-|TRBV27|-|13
CASSLDVYNEQFF
TGTGCCAGCAGCCTTGACGTCTACAATGAGCAGTTCTTC
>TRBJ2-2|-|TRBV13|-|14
CASNDGSYTGELFF
TGTGCCAGCAATGATGGGTCGTACACCGGGGAGCTGTTTTTT
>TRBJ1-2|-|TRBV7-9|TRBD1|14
CASSPPGGGYGYTF
TGTGCCAGCAGTCCGCCAGGGGGGGGCTATGGCTACACCTTC
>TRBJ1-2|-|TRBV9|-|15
CASSAPTGTTTGYTF
TGTGCCAGCAGCGCCCCGACAGGCACCACGACGGGCTACACCTTC
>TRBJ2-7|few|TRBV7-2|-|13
CASIPGWGSEQYF
TGTGCCAGCATCCCGGGGTGGGGTTCCGAGCAGTACTTC
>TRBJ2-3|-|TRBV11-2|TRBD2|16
CASSPLAGGRTDTQYF
TGTGCCAGCAGCCCCCTCGCGGGAGGCCGCACAGATACGCAGTATTTT
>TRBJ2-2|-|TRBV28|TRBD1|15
CASSYLDRGPGELFF
TGTGCCAGCAGTTACCTTGACAGGGGGCCCGGGGAGCTGTTTTTT
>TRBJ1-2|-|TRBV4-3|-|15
CASSQDRGGPWGYTF
TGCGCCAGCAGCCAAGATAGGGGGGGACCTTGGGGCTACACCTTC
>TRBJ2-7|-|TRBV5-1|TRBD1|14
CASRRLQGFYEQYF
TGCGCCAGCAGACGGTTACAGGGGTTCTACGAGCAGTACTTC
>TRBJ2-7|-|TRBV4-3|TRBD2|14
CASSQRTSGYEQYF
TGCGCCAGCAGCCAGAGGACTAGCGGGTACGAGCAGTACTTC
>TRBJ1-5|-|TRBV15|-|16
CATSRDHAVSNQPQHF
TGTGCCACCAGCAGAGATCATGCCGTTAGCAATCAGCCCCAGCATTTT
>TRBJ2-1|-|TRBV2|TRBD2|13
CVRGREGGNEQFF
TGTGTTCGGGGGAGGGAAGGAGGGAATGAGCAGTTCTTC
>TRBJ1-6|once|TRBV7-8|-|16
CASSLVAGSNNSPLHF
TGTGCCAGCAGCTTAGTGGCAGGGTCCAATAATTCACCCCTCCACTTT
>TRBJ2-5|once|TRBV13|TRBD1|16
CASSLAGGALQETQYF
TGTGCCAGCAGCTTAGCAGGGGGCGCTCTCCAAGAGACCCAGTACTTC
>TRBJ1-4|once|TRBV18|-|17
CASSLISVRGSNEKLFF
TGTGCCAGCTCCCTAATCTCGGTTAGGGGGTCTAATGAAAAACTGTTTTTT
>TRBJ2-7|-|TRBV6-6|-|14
CASSYGLDGYEQYF
TGTGCCAGCAGTTACGGGCTCGACGGCTACGAGCAGTACTTC
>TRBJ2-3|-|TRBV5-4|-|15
CASILDGEIGDTQYF
TGTGCCAGCATCCTGGACGGGGAGATTGGAGATACGCAGTATTTT
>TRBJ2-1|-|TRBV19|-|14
CASRVLAVGNEQFF
TGTGCCAGTAGGGTCTTAGCGGTAGGGAATGAGCAGTTCTTC
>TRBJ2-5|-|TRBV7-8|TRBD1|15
CASSQVLGQEETQYF
TGTGCCAGCAGCCAGGTTCTGGGACAGGAAGAGACCCAGTACTTC
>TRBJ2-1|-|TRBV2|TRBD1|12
CAGRGRKGEQFF
TGTGCCGGAAGGGGGCGAAAAGGTGAGCAGTTCTTC
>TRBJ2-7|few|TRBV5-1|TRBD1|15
CASSLFGTGDYEQYF
TGCGCCAGCAGCCTCTTCGGGACAGGGGACTACGAGCAGTACTTC
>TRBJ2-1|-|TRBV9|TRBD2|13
CASSVGGGNEQFF
TGTGCCAGCAGCGTAGGCGGGGGCAATGAGCAGTTCTTC